This T cell receptor beta chain was recorded in a study of cytomegalovirus exposure and HLA in healthy donors. Trimming stripped 1 base from V and 4 bases from J, with 13 bases between. Germline values: CDR1 MNHEY, CDR2 SVGAGI. The CDR3 loop spans 16 amino acids. Turning to this clone: What it recognizes is unknown.

Both 60 Vbeta primers and 13 Jbeta primers went into the PCR. Original analysis: In a later analysis, of 70 million to 85 million unique beta chains, some 10 million appeared in at least two donors. Only in-frame clones appear in the TCRdb table, and some are missing; sequencing was by immunoSEQ multiplex PCR. That table gives V, J and clone size, and the DNA gave D and trimming. This sample yields over 150,000 clones, of which 75% to 85% are seen a single time; roughly 3.5% belongs to the top ten. Study-level points and caveats: Per a later analysis, HLA-associated TCR beta chains showed more clonal expansion than other, equally common TCR beta chains. Several of the most significant clusters were apparently associated with common viral pathogens in a later analysis. A missense variant in DCLRE1C was later tied to TCR beta V- and J-gene trimming.

Sequences were obtained from PBMCs. The sequence was collected from a woman aged 60 to 75 in good health and CMV-seropositive. V and J are TRBV6-5 and TRBJ2-2; perhaps TRBD2 as D (6 bases). This CDR3 reads CASSYLASAATGELFF. CDR3 in DNA: TGTGCCAGCAGTTACTTGGCTAGCGCGGCCACCGGGGAGCTGTTTTTT.